A single sample is the source of the 24 T cell receptor beta chains below, sequenced in a study of identical twins. TCRdb reanalysed the 5' RACE reads using MiXCR and keeps one entry per CDR3 protein. The sample carries fewer than 650,000 distinct CDR3 sequences, roughly 7.2% recorded once. A further study also used this sample, focusing on yellow fever vaccine responses in identical twins.

Sequences were obtained from PBMCs. The receptors come from a woman aged 18-29 years in good health.

The sample holds many counts of this clonotype. This chain uses TRBV12-3 or TRBV12-4 with TRBJ2-3; 8 bases match TRBD1. The CDR3 totals 15 residues. V dropped 6 bases and J dropped 4; count of bases not matched to a gene: 9. The CDR3 protein is CASRARTGSSDTQYF. For the CDR3, the DNA is TGTGCCAGCAGAGCGAGGACAGGGAGCTCAGATACGCAGTATTTT.

This clonotype was observed a handful of times. The genes are TRBV7-2 and TRBJ2-1, with 7 bases aligning to TRBD1. The CDR3 is 16 amino acids. CDR1 and CDR2 (germline): SGHTA, FQGNSA. V dropped 0 bases and J dropped 4; count of bases not matched to a gene: 6. The CDR3 is CASSLASGQSYNEQFF. CDR3 coding DNA: TGTGCCAGCAGCTTAGCTTCGGGACAGTCATACAATGAGCAGTTCTTC.

V is TRBV6-1 and J is TRBJ1-5; TRBD1 matches at 11 bases. In germline, CDR1 is MNHNS, CDR2 SASEGT. After removal of 2 bases from V and 3 bases from J, the junction contained 3 bases not matched to a gene. CDR3 length: 16 amino acids. Here the CDR3 reads CASSEWTGGNNQPQHF. In DNA form, the CDR3 reads TGTGCCAGCAGTGAATGGACAGGGGGCAACAATCAGCCCCAGCATTTT.

Only a few counts were recorded for this clonotype. V usage is TRBV20-1 and J usage is TRBJ1-2; D perhaps matches TRBD1 (5 bases). The CDR3 has 15 amino acids. Trimming removed 5 bases at V and 4 bases at J, with 20 bases between. Looked up from germline, CDR1 is DFQATT and CDR2 is SNEGSKA (reference sequence). CDR3 coding DNA: TGCAGTGCTGGACCCCCCGAGGGGTGGAGCTATGGCTACACCTTC. Translated, it gives CSAGPPEGWSYGYTF.

This clonotype was counted between two and nine times. CDR3 DNA: TGTGCCAGCAGGGTAGCGGGAGAAGAGACCCAGTACTTC. Its translation is CASRVAGEETQYF. The chain recombines TRBV12-3 or TRBV12-4 with TRBJ2-5; 9 nucleotides agree with TRBD2. This CDR3 has 13 amino acids. V dropped 6 bases and J dropped 3; count of bases not matched to a gene: 2.

The chain has TRBV27 and TRBJ1-4; 8 bases agree with TRBD1. Trimming took 6 bases from V and 5 from J; bases not matched to a gene: 5. Germline V CDR1 and CDR2: MNHEY, SMNVEV (reference sequence). The length of the CDR3 is 14 residues. CDR3 sequence (DNA): TGTGCCAGCAGGCCGACAGGGGAGAATGAAAAACTGTTTTTT. Its translation is CASRPTGENEKLFF. The entire variable domain, with the rest obtained from reference TRBV27 and TRBJ1-4, is as follows: EAQVTQNPRYLITVTGKKLTVTCSQNMNHEYMSWYRQDPGLGLRQIYYSMNVEVTDKGDVPEGYKVSRKEKRNFPLILESPSPNQTSLYFCASRPTGENEKLFFGSGTQLSVL.

There are a few counts of this clonotype. The chain recombines TRBV28 with TRBJ2-3; TRBD2 aligns across 9 bases. CDR3 size: 15 residues. V lost 6 bases to trimming and J lost 5 bases; unmatched junction nucleotides: 9. Germline assignment: CDR1 MDHEN and CDR2 SYDVKM. The CDR3 reads CASSAIAGVGDTQYF. CDR3 sequence (DNA): TGTGCCAGCAGCGCGATAGCGGGAGTCGGAGATACGCAGTATTTT.

This rearrangement joins TRBV5-1 to TRBJ2-2; D perhaps matches TRBD1 (6 bases). The CDR3 covers 14 residues. Looked up from germline, CDR1 is SGHRS and CDR2 is YFSETQ. V dropped 6 bases and J dropped 1 base, with 10 bases sitting between them. CDR3 sequence: CASTGDQNTGELFF. CDR3 nucleotides: TGCGCCAGCACAGGGGACCAGAACACCGGGGAGCTGTTTTTT.

This clonotype was detected many times. J is TRBJ1-2 and V is TRBV12-3 or TRBV12-4; D gene unclear. V was trimmed by 7 bases and J by 4 bases, leaving 16 bases between them. CDR3 length: 14 residues. The CDR3 loop reads CASMISGPIYGYTF. CDR3 nucleotide sequence: TGTGCCAGCATGATATCAGGACCGATCTATGGCTACACCTTC.

This clonotype was found many times. The genes are TRBV27 and TRBJ1-4; a weak D match, TRBD1 (5 bases). The V gene's germline CDR1 is MNHEY and CDR2 SMNVEV (reference sequence). Trimming cost V 8 bases and J 5 bases, with 24 bases left between them. This CDR3 is built from 17 residues. The chain's CDR3 is CASGRYRDAVLNEKLFF. The CDR3 DNA reads TGTGCCAGCGGACGGTACCGGGACGCCGTTTTGAATGAAAAACTGTTTTTT.

This clonotype was detected ten times or more. The V and J genes are TRBV20-1 and TRBJ1-5; no reliable D call. The CDR3 loop spans 14 amino acids. The V end lost 6 bases, the J end lost 3 bases, and 15 bases lay between the germline ends. CDR1 is DFQATT and CDR2 is SNEGSKA in the germline V gene (reference sequence). The chain's CDR3 is CSAPDPNYNQPQHF. In nucleotides, the CDR3 is TGCAGTGCCCCGGACCCTAACTACAATCAGCCCCAGCATTTT.

This clonotype was detected ten times or more. V gene TRBV7-8 combines with J gene TRBJ2-2; D is unresolved. In germline, CDR1 is SGHVS, CDR2 FQNEAQ. This CDR3 contains 14 residues. V was trimmed by 2 bases and J by 7 bases, leaving 11 bases between them. The CDR3 reads CASSLLLPDGELFF. CDR3 DNA sequence: TGTGCCAGCAGCTTACTCCTACCCGACGGGGAGCTGTTTTTT.

This clonotype was seen only a few times. The rearrangement joins TRBV12-3 or TRBV12-4 to TRBJ1-1, with D perhaps TRBD1 (5 bases). This CDR3 is built from 14 residues. V was clipped by 5 bases and J by 1 base, with 11 bases between them. CDR3 amino acids: CASSPGTQNTEAFF. The CDR3 DNA reads as TGTGCCAGCAGTCCAGGGACCCAGAACACTGAAGCTTTCTTT.

This clonotype was detected many times. This sequence joins TRBV29-1 and TRBJ2-1; 12 bases fit TRBD2. Germline CDR1 SQVTM, CDR2 ANQGSEA. This CDR3 has 17 residues. Trimming took 0 bases from V and 7 from J; bases not matched to a gene: 10. In DNA, the CDR3 is TGCAGCGTTGAAGATCCCCTGACTAGCGGGGGCGGGAATGAGCAGTTCTTC. It yields the protein CSVEDPLTSGGGNEQFF.

V is TRBV25-1 and J is TRBJ2-3; TRBD1 matches at 7 bases. J lost 1 base, V lost 3 bases, and 4 bases had no gene match. The CDR3 covers 15 residues. Germline V gives CDR1 MGHDK, CDR2 SYGVNS. This CDR3 is CASSEYRGRTDTQYF. The DNA for the CDR3 is TGTGCCAGCAGTGAGTACAGGGGACGCACAGATACGCAGTATTTT. The full variable domain, completed using reference TRBV25-1 and TRBJ2-3, is EADIYQTPRYLVIGTGKKITLECSQTMGHDKMYWYQQDPGMELHLIHYSYGVNSTEKGDLSSESTVSRIRTEHFPLTLESARPSHTSQYLCASSEYRGRTDTQYFGPGTRLTVL.

This sequence joins TRBV3-1 and TRBJ2-7, with D possibly TRBD2 on 5 matching bases. Germline loops: CDR1 LGHDT, CDR2 YNNKEL (reference sequence). The CDR3 is 13 amino acids. V shed 1 base and J shed 4 bases, with 8 bases lying between them. The CDR3 loop is CASSQGPGYEQYF. For the CDR3, the DNA is TGTGCCAGCAGCCAAGGGCCGGGATACGAGCAGTACTTC.

This clonotype has at least ten counts. The chain is built from TRBV29-1 and TRBJ1-3; D not certain. V lost 4 bases to trimming and J lost 2 bases, with 9 bases between them. From germline, CDR1 is SQVTM and CDR2 ANQGSEA. The length of the CDR3 is 13 residues. The CDR3 loop is CSVVAVAGNTIYF. The CDR3 bases are TGCAGCGTTGTTGCCGTAGCTGGAAACACCATATATTTT. The variable domain in full, completed from reference TRBV29-1 and TRBJ1-3, reads SAVISQKPSRDICQRGTSLTIQCQVDSQVTMMFWYRQQPGQSLTLIATANQGSEATYESGFVIDKFPISRPNLTFSTLTVSNMSPEDSSIYLCSVVAVAGNTIYFGEGSWLTVV.

This clonotype was counted many times. The genes are TRBV4-1 and TRBJ1-1; TRBD1 agrees at 7 bases. The CDR3 totals 15 residues. The germline V gene encodes CDR1 MGHRA and CDR2 YSYEKL. V lost 4 bases and J lost 5; bases outside the gene matches: 10. CDR3 sequence (DNA): TGCGCCAGCAGCCTCCAAACAGGGGTAGGGACTGAAGCTTTCTTT. Protein product: CASSLQTGVGTEAFF.

This clonotype has more than one count but fewer than ten. V usage is TRBV4-2 and J usage is TRBJ2-7, with 8 positions matching TRBD2. Germline V gene sequence: CDR1 LGHNA, CDR2 YNFKEQ. The CDR3 loop spans 16 amino acids. V lost 4 bases, J lost 2 bases, and 10 bases stayed unmatched. The CDR3 is CASSLPGIAGTYEQYF. CDR3 DNA sequence: TGTGCCAGCAGCCTACCGGGGATAGCGGGAACCTACGAGCAGTACTTC.

This clonotype has ten or more counts. V usage is TRBV12-3 or TRBV12-4 and J usage is TRBJ2-1, with a weak D call TRBD2 (5 bases). V was clipped by 6 bases and J by 7 bases, with 10 bases between them. The CDR3 covers 12 residues. CDR3 residues: CASSTIANEQFF. As DNA, the CDR3 is TGTGCCAGCAGCACCATAGCGAATGAGCAGTTCTTC.

The chain has TRBV2 and TRBJ2-5; TRBD1 matches at 8 bases. The V gene's germline CDR1 is SNHLY and CDR2 FYNNEI. There are 16 residues in the CDR3. V lost 2 bases and J lost 5; bases outside the gene matches: 10. The CDR3 bases are TGTGCCAGCAGTGAAATCGGGCCAGGGGGCTTTGAGACCCAGTACTTC. Protein sequence: CASSEIGPGGFETQYF.

This clonotype was seen ten or more times. This chain joins TRBV7-9 and TRBJ1-1, with TRBD1 as a possible D gene (5 bases). CDR3 length: 13 residues. CDR1 and CDR2 from the germline V gene are SEHNR and FQNEAQ (reference sequence). Trimming took off 5 bases at V and 4 bases at J, with 11 bases between the two ends. CDR3 residues: CASSVGVSTEAFF. The DNA of the CDR3 is TGTGCCAGCAGCGTAGGGGTGAGCACTGAAGCTTTCTTT.

This clonotype was seen only a few times. The chain couples TRBV18 to TRBJ2-1; possibly TRBD1 or TRBD2 for D (5 bases each). V lost 2 bases and J lost 2, with 13 bases in between. CDR1 and CDR2 (germline): KGHSH, LQKENI. The CDR3 has 16 amino acids. Here the CDR3 reads CASSPSGRGAYNEQFF. The DNA for the CDR3 is TGTGCCAGCTCACCATCCGGCCGAGGGGCCTACAATGAGCAGTTCTTC. The entire variable domain, with the rest obtained from reference TRBV18 and TRBJ2-1, is as follows: NAGVMQNPRHLVRRRGQEARLRCSPMKGHSHVYWYRQLPEEGLKFMVYLQKENIIDESGMPKERFSAEFPKEGPSILRIQQVVRGDSAAYFCASSPSGRGAYNEQFFGPGTRLTVL.

This clonotype has a handful of counts. The chain combines TRBV2 with TRBJ2-5, with 12 bases that match TRBD2. The germline V gene encodes CDR1 SNHLY and CDR2 FYNNEI. This CDR3 has 15 amino acids. J was trimmed by 5 bases and V by 7 bases; bases with no gene match: 8. The CDR3 DNA sequence: TGTGCCAGCAACCGACTAGCGGGAGTGGGGGAGACCCAGTACTTC. Residues: CASNRLAGVGETQYF.